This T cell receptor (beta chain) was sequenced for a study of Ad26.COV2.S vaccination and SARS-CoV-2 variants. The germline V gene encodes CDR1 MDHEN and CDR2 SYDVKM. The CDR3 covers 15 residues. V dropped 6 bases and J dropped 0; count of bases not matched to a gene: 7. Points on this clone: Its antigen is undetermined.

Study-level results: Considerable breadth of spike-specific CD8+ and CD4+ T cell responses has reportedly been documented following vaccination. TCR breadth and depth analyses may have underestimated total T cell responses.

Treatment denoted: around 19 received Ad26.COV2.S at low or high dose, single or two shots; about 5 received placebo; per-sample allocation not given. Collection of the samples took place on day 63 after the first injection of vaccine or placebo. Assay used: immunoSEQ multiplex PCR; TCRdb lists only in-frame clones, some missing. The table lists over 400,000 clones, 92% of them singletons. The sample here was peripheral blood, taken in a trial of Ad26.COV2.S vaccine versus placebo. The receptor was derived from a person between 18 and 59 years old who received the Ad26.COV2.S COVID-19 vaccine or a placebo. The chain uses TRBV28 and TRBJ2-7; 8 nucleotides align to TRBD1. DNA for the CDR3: TGTGCCAGCAGCTCGGACAGGGTGCCCTCCTACGAGCAGTACTTC. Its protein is CASSSDRVPSYEQYF.